This paragraph covers one T cell receptor beta chain sequence. The data are from a study of blood T cell repertoires in COVID-19. Overall study context: Samples taken during acute and convalescent COVID-19 were collected in the United States, Italy and Spain. From T cells, B-cell-depleted T cells, or PBMCs came the material, which was cDNA or gDNA.

Trimming removed 7 bases from V and 5 bases from J, with 11 bases in between. The CDR3 covers 12 residues. CDR1 is MDHEN and CDR2 is SYDVKM in the germline V gene. Per the original data handling: Amplifying reference gene primers gave estimates of nucleated cell counts. Data came from immunoSEQ multiplex PCR; TCRdb stores just in-frame clones and leaves some out. V and J calls and clone size are those listed in that table; D and trimming were worked out from the DNA. The sample includes about 370,000 clones, 89% seen only once; the top ten take around 3%. The sample comprised peripheral blood. This clonotype was obtained from a woman in her twenties or thirties with COVID-19, enrolled during active disease. The chain recombines TRBV28 with TRBJ1-1; D call uncertain. In DNA form, the CDR3 reads TGTGCCAGCACTACTGGAGTGACTGAAGCTTTCTTT. It is translated as CASTTGVTEAFF.